The source of this T cell receptor beta chain is a study of brain T cells in children with intractable seizures. The time point: blood from clinic visit 5 months post-surgery; TSC patient then seizure free. Sequencing was limited to surgery cases with top T cell transcript signatures in brain tissue. Pre-surgery treatment included at least one anti-epileptic drug. The CDR3 spans 15 residues. Trimming removed 4 bases from V and 0 bases from J, with 12 bases in between. CDR1 and CDR2 from the germline V gene are SGHTA and FQGNSA. As to this clone: Its antigen is currently unknown.

Clones were read by immunoSEQ multiplex PCR, and TCRdb kept only the in-frame ones, dropping some. The sample contains 300,000 to 400,000 clones, 93% of which appear only once. Points from the study as a whole: Only CDR3 sequence similarity suggested viral specificity, without known HCMV serostatus. Pre-surgery blood may have been undersampled, hiding some clones.

V is TRBV7-2 and J is TRBJ1-1; possible D gene TRBD1, 6 bases. This sequence originates from a boy in the first two years of life with tuberous sclerosis and intractable seizures. The sample in question was peripheral blood, obtained less than 6 months after surgery. The CDR3 protein is CASSYTGTMNTEAFF. For the CDR3, the DNA is TGTGCCAGCAGCTATACCGGGACAATGAACACTGAAGCTTTCTTT.